This entry lists 12 T cell receptor beta chains sequenced from one sample in a study of neurological immune-mediated disorders. TCRdb processed the 5' RACE reads anew with MiXCR; each CDR3 protein has one entry. The sample holds about 38,000 distinct CDR3 sequences, about 4.8% seen once. Sequencing was performed on CD4+ T cells from blood. The origin of the receptors is a man between 18 and 35 years old in good health.

This clonotype was recorded many times. The rearrangement uses TRBV6-5 and TRBJ1-1; D is undetermined. Between the trimmed V and J ends, which lost 6 bases and 0 bases, there was a span of 11 bases. There are 14 residues in the CDR3. Germline-derived CDR1 and CDR2 are MNHEY and SVGAGI. The CDR3 region has the DNA TGTGCCAGCAGACCAGCTAGGATGAACACTGAAGCTTTCTTT. This translates into CASRPARMNTEAFF.

At least ten counts were recorded for this clonotype. The V gene is TRBV5-1, the J gene TRBJ1-4; 7 bases align to TRBD1. J gave up 6 bases and V 3 bases, and 5 bases lay outside the gene matches. Per germline, CDR1 SGHRS and CDR2 YFSETQ. This CDR3 has 14 residues. CDR3 loop: CASSSGQGDEKLFF. The CDR3 DNA follows: TGCGCCAGCAGCTCGGGGCAGGGGGATGAAAAACTGTTTTTT.

This clonotype was seen repeatedly, ten times or more. J is TRBJ2-1 and V is TRBV27, with unresolved D. The CDR3 covers 15 residues. The V gene lost 3 bases and the J gene lost 4 bases, with 13 bases spanning the gap. In germline, CDR1 is MNHEY, CDR2 SMNVEV (reference sequence). The CDR3 spells CASSLPSSTYNEQFF. CDR3 in DNA: TGTGCCAGCAGTTTGCCCTCCAGTACTTACAATGAGCAGTTCTTC.

This clonotype was recorded at least ten times. The chain recombines TRBV5-1 with TRBJ2-3; 8 positions match TRBD2. Trimming took 4 bases from V and 1 from J; bases not matched to a gene: 8. From germline, CDR1 is SGHRS and CDR2 YFSETQ. The CDR3 spans 16 residues. The CDR3 loop reads CASSQGLGDGTDTQYF. For the CDR3, the DNA is TGCGCCAGCAGCCAGGGACTAGGGGACGGCACAGATACGCAGTATTTT.

The table lists this clonotype with many counts. V gene TRBV7-2 combines with J gene TRBJ1-1, with D uncertain. In germline, CDR1 is SGHTA, CDR2 FQGNSA. The CDR3 runs 16 residues. The V and J ends lost 1 base and 4 bases respectively, with 16 bases between them. CDR3 loop: CASSLVLMAAGTEAFF. The CDR3 nucleotides are TGTGCCAGCAGCTTAGTCTTGATGGCGGCTGGCACTGAAGCTTTCTTT.

This clonotype was recorded at least ten times. The genes are TRBV20-1 and TRBJ2-5, with D perhaps matching TRBD1 (6 bases). Trimming stripped 6 bases from V and 0 bases from J, with 11 bases between. CDR1 DFQATT and CDR2 SNEGSKA come from the germline V gene (reference sequence). CDR3 length: 13 amino acids. The CDR3 here is CSATGTYQETQYF. The CDR3 region has the DNA TGCAGTGCGACAGGAACGTACCAAGAGACCCAGTACTTC.

This clonotype was seen at least ten times. The chain uses TRBV29-1 and TRBJ2-2, with 12 nucleotides matching TRBD1. V shed 4 bases, J shed 2 bases, and the junction held 5 bases outside the gene matches. CDR1 and CDR2 from the germline V gene are SQVTM and ANQGSEA. This CDR3 is built from 16 residues. The CDR3 loop reads CSVAGGTGGNTGELFF. For the CDR3, the DNA is TGCAGCGTTGCCGGTGGGACAGGGGGCAACACCGGGGAGCTGTTTTTT.

There are many counts of this clonotype. The chain employs TRBV6-2 or TRBV6-3 and TRBJ2-1, with D perhaps matching TRBD1 or TRBD2 (6 bases each). The CDR3 extends over 12 amino acids. Trimming left V 6 bases short and J 8 bases short, with 11 bases between. The V gene's germline CDR1 is MNHEY and CDR2 SVGEGT. CDR3 nucleotides: TGTGCCAGCAGCCGGGGGCTATATGAGCAGTTCTTC. It yields the protein CASSRGLYEQFF.

For the CDR3, the DNA is TGTGCCAGCAGACTAGCGGGGTACGGTGAGCAGTTCTTC. Translation: CASRLAGYGEQFF. V usage is TRBV7-2 and J usage is TRBJ2-1; TRBD2 aligns across 10 bases. The ends lost 6 bases at V and 9 bases at J; junction bases unmatched: 5. The germline V gene encodes CDR1 SGHTA and CDR2 FQGNSA. CDR3 length: 13 residues.

In this sample, this clonotype turned up many times. This chain uses TRBV5-1 with TRBJ1-2; 10 bases map to TRBD1. CDR1 SGHRS and CDR2 YFSETQ come from the germline V gene. The length of the CDR3 is 15 residues. The trim removed 6 bases at V and 3 bases at J, leaving 8 bases unmatched. This CDR3 reads CASTYDRGRDYGYTF. The CDR3 DNA is TGCGCCAGCACCTACGACAGGGGGCGAGACTATGGCTACACCTTC.

This clonotype came up many times. The chain couples TRBV5-1 to TRBJ1-2; TRBD1 matches at 8 bases. J gave up 7 bases and V 1 base, and 6 bases lay outside the gene matches. CDR3 length: 14 amino acids. Germline-derived CDR1 and CDR2 are SGHRS and YFSETQ. CDR3 coding DNA: TGCGCCAGCAGCTTGACAGGGGGGACTGGTGGCTACACCTTC. Its translation is CASSLTGGTGGYTF.

This clonotype was seen ten or more times. The germline gene is not matched at one end of the junction; a read error may be the cause. V is TRBV3-1 and J is TRBJ1-2, with D tentatively TRBD1 (5 bases). This CDR3 is built from 13 residues. Germline V gives CDR1 LGHDT, CDR2 YNNKEL (reference sequence). The CDR3 loop is CASSPYLGQRVRF. In DNA form, the CDR3 reads TGTGCCAGCAGTCCCTATCTGGGGCAGAGAGTACGCTTC.